This TCR beta chain was sequenced during a study of Graves' ophthalmopathy and Graves' hyperthyroidism. This clonotype was observed once. Germline values: CDR1 MNHNS, CDR2 SASEGT. Trimming pared 5 bases from V and 0 bases from J, leaving 17 bases between. The CDR3 is 16 residues long. CDR3 regions of TCR beta were amplified from RNA transcripts. RT-PCR was first run with HTBI primers, then multiplex PCR in a second round. TCRdb reprocessed the multiplex PCR reads with MiXCR, giving one entry per CDR3 protein. This table has roughly 610,000 distinct CDR3 sequences, approximately 21% appearing once. Sequencing was done on a sample of peripheral blood. This chain uses TRBV6-1 with TRBJ2-7; D is possibly TRBD2 (5 bases). This receptor was identified in a young woman with stable Graves' hyperthyroidism. Some clones in this sample may be carry-over from other donors' samples. DNA of the CDR3: TGTGCCAGCAGTACCCGGGGTCAGCCAAGCTCCTACGAGCAGTACTTC. The encoded protein is CASSTRGQPSSYEQYF.